These 16 T cell receptor beta chains originate from one sample sequenced in a study of Ad26.COV2.S vaccination and SARS-CoV-2 variants. Clones were read by immunoSEQ multiplex PCR, and TCRdb kept only the in-frame ones, dropping some. The table has 300,000 to 400,000 clones, about 92% seen once; the top ten hold under 5%. This sample comprised peripheral blood, obtained after recovery from COVID-19. Receptors originate from a human donor who had recovered from COVID-19.

Comments on this clone: The conserved phenylalanine or tryptophan is not found at the CDR3 terminus, so this likely reflects a read error. It is unclear where the CDR3 begins or ends on the DNA, so no DNA is shown, and the CDR3 is as TCRdb lists it. The chain uses TRBV2 and TRBJ1-1; TRBD1 is the table's D call, not checked against the DNA. From germline, CDR1 is SNHLY and CDR2 FYNNEI. Counting both end residues, the CDR3 totals 17 amino acids. The CDR3 sequence is CASSEPGQGETEAFFSR.

V and J are TRBV10-3 and TRBJ1-3; 10 bases line up with TRBD1. Trimming took 4 bases from V and 1 from J; bases not matched to a gene: 13. Germline assignment: CDR1 ENHRY and CDR2 SYGVKD. The CDR3 is 19 residues long. CDR3 sequence reads: CAISAGTGDLRFSGNTIYF. The CDR3, as DNA: TGTGCCATCAGTGCCGGGACAGGGGATCTTAGGTTTTCTGGAAACACCATATATTTT.

With respect to this clone: Within the sample, other DNA sequences also encode this same CDR3. The chain recombines TRBV7-9 with TRBJ1-1; no clear D gene. The CDR3 is 12 residues long. V was cut by 3 bases and J by 4 bases, with 6 bases left in between. Looked up from germline, CDR1 is SEHNR and CDR2 is FQNEAQ (reference sequence). DNA of the CDR3: TGTGCCAGCAGCTTGGGTACCACTGAAGCTTTCTTT. Translation: CASSLGTTEAFF. Based on the CDR3 plus reference TRBV7-9 and TRBJ1-1, the full variable domain is DTGVSQNPRHKITKRGQNVTFRCDPISEHNRLYWYRQTLGQGPEFLTYFQNEAQLEKSRLLSDRFSAERPKGSFSTLEIQRTEQGDSAMYLCASSLGTTEAFFGQGTRLTVV.

The CDR3: CASSEVSGKLFF. The CDR3 coding sequence is TGCGCCAGCAGTGAGGTATCTGGAAAACTGTTTTTT. The V and J genes are TRBV10-1 and TRBJ1-4; D uncertain. The germline gives CDR1 WNHNN, CDR2 SYGVQD (reference sequence). The CDR3 covers 12 residues. Trimming left V 2 bases short and J 10 bases short, with 8 bases between.

V is TRBV5-1 and J is TRBJ2-1, with D maybe TRBD1 (6 bases). Germline V gene sequence: CDR1 SGHRS, CDR2 YFSETQ. V lost 1 base, J lost 0 bases, and 14 bases lay in between. This CDR3 contains 17 residues. CDR3 sequence (DNA): TGCGCCAGCAGCTTGCATGCCGGACAGTCCTCCTACAATGAGCAGTTCTTC. The encoded protein is CASSLHAGQSSYNEQFF.

In its sample, this clone was seen a few times. The V and J genes are TRBV3-1 (or the pseudogene TRBV3-2) and TRBJ1-6, with D possibly TRBD1 on 5 matching bases. The V and J ends lost 0 bases and 6 bases respectively, with 12 bases between them. Per germline, CDR1 LGHDT and CDR2 YNNKEL (reference sequence). The CDR3 contains 16 residues. The chain's CDR3 is CASSQDGVGGNSPLHF. The DNA of the CDR3 is TGTGCCAGCAGCCAAGATGGTGTGGGGGGTAATTCACCCCTCCACTTT.

The chain uses TRBV3-1 (or the pseudogene TRBV3-2) and TRBJ2-1; possible D gene TRBD2, 5 bases. CDR3 length equals 15 residues. In germline, CDR1 is LGHDT, CDR2 YNNKEL (reference sequence). Trimming took 1 base from V and 9 from J, leaving 16 bases between them. The CDR3 coding sequence is TGTGCCAGCAGCCAAGTAAATATCCAACGGGGTGAGCAGTTCTTC. Residues: CASSQVNIQRGEQFF.

This clone has just one count. The chain joins TRBV13 to TRBJ2-3; TRBD2 matches at 12 bases. The CDR3 totals 17 residues. V lost 2 bases and J lost 1; bases outside the gene matches: 4. In germline, CDR1 is PRHDT, CDR2 FYEKMQ (reference sequence). As DNA, the CDR3 is TGTGCCAGCAGCTTATGGGCTAGCGGGGGGGGCACAGATACGCAGTATTTT. Its translation is CASSLWASGGGTDTQYF.

The V call is TRBV5-1, the J call TRBJ1-1; D ambiguous. The CDR3 spans 13 residues. Germline V gene data show CDR1 as SGHRS and CDR2 as YFSETQ. Deletions cut 2 bases from V and 1 base from J, with 6 bases between. For the CDR3, the DNA is TGCGCCAGCAGCTTTTCACCGAACACTGAAGCTTTCTTT. It specifies CASSFSPNTEAFF.

This chain uses TRBV2 with TRBJ1-2, with a possible D match to TRBD1 (6 bases). Germline CDR1 is SNHLY and CDR2 is FYNNEI. Trimming removed 7 bases from V and 3 bases from J, with 18 bases in between. CDR3 length: 15 amino acids. The DNA of the CDR3 is TGTGCCAGCACTGGGTTAACGACAGGCGACTATGGCTACACCTTC. Translating gives CASTGLTTGDYGYTF.

In this sample, this clone turned up once. The chain has TRBV13 and TRBJ1-6, with D possibly being TRBD1 (5 bases). The V end was cut by 1 base, the J end by 9 bases, with 13 bases between. CDR1 PRHDT and CDR2 FYEKMQ come from the germline V gene (reference sequence). CDR3 size: 15 residues. CDR3 region: CASSLDGGVTSPLHF. The CDR3 DNA reads TGTGCCAGCAGCTTAGACGGAGGGGTTACTTCACCCCTCCACTTT.

This chain uses TRBV6-5 with TRBJ1-6; TRBD1 matches at 7 bases. From germline, CDR1 is MNHEY and CDR2 SVGAGI. V shed 4 bases and J 6 bases; nucleotides not matched to a gene: 9. This CDR3 is 16 amino acids long. CDR3 sequence reads: CASSLNRGLSNSPLHF. CDR3 bases: TGTGCCAGCAGTTTAAACAGGGGTTTAAGTAATTCACCCCTCCACTTT.

The chain carries TRBV3-1 (or the pseudogene TRBV3-2) and TRBJ2-7; 9 positions agree with TRBD2. CDR1 and CDR2 (germline): LGHDT, YNNKEL (reference sequence). V was clipped by 3 bases and J by 3 bases; unmatched bases: 6. This CDR3 has 15 amino acids. CDR3 nucleotide sequence: TGTGCCAGCAGCCAGACTAGCGGAGCTAACTACGAGCAGTACTTC. Protein product: CASSQTSGANYEQYF.

The rearrangement uses TRBV19 and TRBJ2-7, with D perhaps matching TRBD1 or TRBD2 (5 bases each). Trimming cost V 6 bases and J 3 bases, with 12 bases left between them. This CDR3 is 13 amino acids long. Germline CDR1 LNHDA, CDR2 SQIVND (reference sequence). The CDR3 bases are TGTGCCAGTAGGGAGGACACCGGCTACGAGCAGTACTTC. Translating it yields CASREDTGYEQYF.

The chain uses TRBV27 and TRBJ1-2; no definite D call. V gave up 4 bases and J gave up 7 bases, with 19 bases separating them. CDR3 size: 15 residues. In germline, CDR1 is MNHEY, CDR2 SMNVEV (reference sequence). CDR3 region: CASSSQVWQFGGYTF. DNA of the CDR3: TGTGCCAGCAGTTCCCAAGTGTGGCAATTCGGTGGCTACACCTTC.

This clone has a single count. The chain uses TRBV12-3 or TRBV12-4 and TRBJ1-1; 7 bases align to TRBD1. This CDR3 is built from 13 residues. V lost 2 bases and J lost 4; bases outside the gene matches: 1. CDR3 coding DNA: TGTGCCAGCAGTTTAACAGGGGTCACTGAAGCTTTCTTT. Amino acids: CASSLTGVTEAFF.